This T cell receptor beta chain was captured by sequencing in a study of CD8+ T cells in alopecia areata. As for this clone: What it recognizes is unknown.

Germline CDR1 is MNHEY and CDR2 is SMNVEV (reference sequence). V was cut by 3 bases and J by 0 bases, with 10 bases left in between. The CDR3 has 15 residues. Sequencing relied on a cDNA template that was reverse transcribed from extracted RNA. Clones were read by immunoSEQ multiplex PCR, and TCRdb kept only the in-frame ones, dropping some. The sample has 110,000 to 150,000 clones, 45% to 60% seen once. The treatment was: oral pan-JAK inhibitor, 5-10 mg twice daily. General observations from the study: Under tofacitinib, numerous expanded lesional clonotypes remained detectable in scalp and blood.

This clonotype was obtained from a human donor with alopecia areata. The material sequenced was CD8+ T cells sorted from blood, taken at week 4, from a patient treated with tofacitinib. The chain joins TRBV27 to TRBJ2-3, with D maybe TRBD1 (5 bases). CDR3 protein: CASSFGAASTDTQYF. The CDR3 region has the DNA TGTGCCAGCAGTTTTGGGGCGGCAAGCACAGATACGCAGTATTTT.